This TCR beta chain was found in a study of cytomegalovirus exposure and HLA in healthy donors. Regarding the study as a whole: The classifier reportedly diagnosed cytomegalovirus status with high specificity and sensitivity. In vitro checks showed that a few CMV-associated chains really do target CMV antigens.

A word on this clone: Its antigen is undetermined.

PCR involved 60 Vbeta and 13 Jbeta primers. Sequenced by immunoSEQ multiplex PCR; TCRdb stores in-frame clones only, minus some. The table records 100,000 to 150,000 clones, 76% of them present only once. V was shortened by 5 bases and J by 1 base, with 11 bases between the two germline ends. Germline loops: CDR1 MNHNS, CDR2 SASEGT. CDR3 length: 14 amino acids. Sequenced material: PBMCs. V and J are TRBV6-1 and TRBJ1-2, with D possibly TRBD1 on 6 matching bases. The sequence came from a man in his fifties in good health and CMV-seronegative. CDR3 nucleotides: TGTGCCAGCAGTCCCGGGGGGCTTAACTATGGCTACACCTTC. The encoded protein is CASSPGGLNYGYTF.